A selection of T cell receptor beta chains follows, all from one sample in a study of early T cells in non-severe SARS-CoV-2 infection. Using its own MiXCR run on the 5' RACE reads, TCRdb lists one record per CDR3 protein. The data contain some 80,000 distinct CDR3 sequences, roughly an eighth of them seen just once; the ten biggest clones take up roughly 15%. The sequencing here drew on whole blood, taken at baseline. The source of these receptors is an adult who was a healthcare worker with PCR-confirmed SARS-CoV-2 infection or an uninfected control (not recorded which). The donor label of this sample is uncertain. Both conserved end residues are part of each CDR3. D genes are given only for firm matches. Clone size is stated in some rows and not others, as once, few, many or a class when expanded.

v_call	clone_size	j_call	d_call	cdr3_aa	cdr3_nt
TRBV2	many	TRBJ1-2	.	CAGLKHLAWANYGYTF	TGTGCCGGTCTAAAGCACTTAGCTTGGGCTAACTATGGCTACACCTTC
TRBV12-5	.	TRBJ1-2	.	CASGPPQGAIYGYTF	TGTGCTAGTGGCCCCCCACAGGGAGCCATCTATGGCTACACCTTC
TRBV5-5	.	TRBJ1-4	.	CASSLGDEKLFF	TGTGCCAGCAGCTTGGGGGATGAAAAACTGTTTTTT
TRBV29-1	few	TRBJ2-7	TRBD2	CSVGRGGSSYEQYF	TGCAGCGTCGGACGCGGGGGGTCATCCTACGAGCAGTACTTC
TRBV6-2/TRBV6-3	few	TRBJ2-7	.	CASSYPGPIYEQYF	TGTGCCAGCAGTTATCCGGGTCCGATCTACGAGCAGTACTTC
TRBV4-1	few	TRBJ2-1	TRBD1	CASSGQGRAYHGNEQFF	TGCGCCAGCAGTGGACAGGGAAGGGCTTATCATGGCAATGAGCAGTTCTTC
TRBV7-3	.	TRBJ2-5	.	CASSFSGGGETQYF	TGTGCCAGCAGCTTTTCGGGCGGAGGAGAGACCCAGTACTTC
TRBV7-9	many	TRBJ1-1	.	CASQSGGAEAFF	TGTGCCAGCCAGAGTGGAGGGGCTGAAGCTTTCTTT
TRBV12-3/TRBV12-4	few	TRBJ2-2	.	CASSPHGGTGELFF	TGTGCCAGCAGTCCCCACGGGGGAACCGGGGAGCTGTTTTTT
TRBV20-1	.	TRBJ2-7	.	CSARTRESYSGEQYF	TGCAGTGCTCGCACCCGGGAGTCTTATTCGGGCGAGCAGTACTTC
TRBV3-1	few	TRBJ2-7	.	CASSQEYGGNYEQYF	TGTGCCAGCAGCCAAGAATATGGCGGGAACTACGAGCAGTACTTC
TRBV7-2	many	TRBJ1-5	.	CASSLSDVSNQPQHF	TGTGCCAGCAGCTTATCAGACGTTAGCAATCAGCCCCAGCATTTT
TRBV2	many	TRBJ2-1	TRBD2	CASGGREGYEQFF	TGTGCCAGCGGCGGGAGGGAAGGATATGAGCAGTTCTTC
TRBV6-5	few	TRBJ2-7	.	CASSYSWLRRAYEQYF	TGTGCCAGCAGTTACTCGTGGCTAAGAAGGGCCTACGAGCAGTACTTC
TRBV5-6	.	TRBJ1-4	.	CASSLEVDRGEKLFF	TGTGCCAGCAGCCTGGAAGTCGATCGCGGGGAAAAACTGTTTTTT
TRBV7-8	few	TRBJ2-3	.	CASSLQPGPLTDTQYF	TGTGCCAGCAGCTTACAACCGGGACCTCTCACAGATACGCAGTATTTT
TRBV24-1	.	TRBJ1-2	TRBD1	CATRGQGYHNSGYTF	TGTGCCACCAGAGGACAGGGATACCATAATTCAGGCTACACCTTC
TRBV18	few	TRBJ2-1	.	CASSPGIGLAGDEQFF	TGTGCCAGCTCACCCGGGATAGGTCTAGCTGGTGATGAGCAGTTCTTC
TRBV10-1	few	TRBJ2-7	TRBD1	CASSPGTGGEQYF	TGCGCCAGCAGTCCCGGGACAGGGGGCGAGCAGTACTTC
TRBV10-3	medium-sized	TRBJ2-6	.	CAISDYGANVLTF	TGTGCCATCAGTGATTATGGGGCCAACGTCCTGACTTTC
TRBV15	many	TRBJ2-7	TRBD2	CATKRLAADYEQYF	TGTGCCACCAAGCGACTAGCGGCAGACTACGAGCAGTACTTC
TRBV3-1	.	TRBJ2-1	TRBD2	CASSLGLADYNEQFF	TGTGCCAGCAGCCTGGGACTAGCGGACTACAATGAGCAGTTCTTC
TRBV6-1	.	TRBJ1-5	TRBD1	CASTAGGRVQPQHF	TGTGCCAGCACGGCAGGGGGTAGAGTACAGCCCCAGCATTTT
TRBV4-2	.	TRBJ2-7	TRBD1	CASSQEETGGYEQYF	TGTGCCAGCAGCCAAGAAGAAACAGGGGGGTACGAGCAGTACTTC
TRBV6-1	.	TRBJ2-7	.	CASSEPQSSYEQYF	TGTGCCAGCAGTGAACCCCAGAGCTCCTACGAGCAGTACTTC
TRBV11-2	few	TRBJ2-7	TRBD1	CASSSPGQPYEQYF	TGTGCCAGCAGCTCGCCGGGACAGCCTTACGAGCAGTACTTC
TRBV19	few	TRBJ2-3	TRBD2	CASTRGGTDTQYF	TGTGCCAGTACTCGGGGGGGCACAGATACGCAGTATTTT
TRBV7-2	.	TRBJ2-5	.	CASSLGFHQETQYF	TGTGCCAGCAGCCTGGGCTTCCACCAAGAGACCCAGTACTTC
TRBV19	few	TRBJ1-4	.	CASSMGDNEKLFF	TGTGCCAGTAGTATGGGGGATAATGAAAAACTGTTTTTT
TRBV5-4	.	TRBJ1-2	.	CASSLWGNGYTF	TGTGCCAGCAGCTTATGGGGAAATGGCTACACCTTC
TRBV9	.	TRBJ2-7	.	CASSGSTSYEQYF	TGTGCCAGCAGCGGGAGTACCTCCTACGAGCAGTACTTC
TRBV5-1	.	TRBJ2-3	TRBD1	CASSLDRGDTQYF	TGCGCCAGCAGCTTGGACAGGGGTGATACGCAGTATTTT
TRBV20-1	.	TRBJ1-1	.	CSARDPAGTNTEAFF	TGCAGTGCTAGAGATCCCGCAGGGACCAACACTGAAGCTTTCTTT
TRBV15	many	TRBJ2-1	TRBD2	CATSRARGNEQFF	TGTGCCACCAGCAGGGCGCGGGGGAATGAGCAGTTCTTC
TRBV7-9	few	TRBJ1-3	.	CASSPSVREWGNTIYF	TGTGCCAGCAGCCCGAGTGTGCGGGAATGGGGAAACACCATATATTTT
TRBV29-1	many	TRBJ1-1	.	CSVETGLGVNTEAFF	TGCAGCGTTGAAACGGGCTTAGGAGTGAACACTGAAGCTTTCTTT
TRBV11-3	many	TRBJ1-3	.	CASSLSGRVGNTIYF	TGTGCCAGCAGCTTATCCGGACGGGTTGGAAACACCATATATTTT
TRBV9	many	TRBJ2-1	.	CASSAHVPDSNEQFF	TGTGCCAGCAGCGCGCATGTCCCGGACTCTAATGAGCAGTTCTTC
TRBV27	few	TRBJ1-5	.	CASSLSAGRGPQHF	TGTGCCAGCAGTTTATCAGCGGGACGAGGGCCCCAGCATTTT
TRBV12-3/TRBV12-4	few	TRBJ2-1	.	CASSPRAGNEQFF	TGTGCCAGCAGCCCCCGCGCGGGAAATGAGCAGTTCTTC
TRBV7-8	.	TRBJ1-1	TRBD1	CASSITGETEAFF	TGTGCCAGCAGCATCACAGGGGAGACTGAAGCTTTCTTT
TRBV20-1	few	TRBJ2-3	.	CSARDSEGLDTQYF	TGCAGTGCTAGAGATTCGGAGGGGCTCGATACGCAGTATTTT
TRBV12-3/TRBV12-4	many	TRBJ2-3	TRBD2	CASSNRDYEYTDTQYF	TGTGCCAGCAGTAACCGGGACTACGAATACACAGATACGCAGTATTTT
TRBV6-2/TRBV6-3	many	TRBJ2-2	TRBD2	CASSFLRGAGELFF	TGTGCCAGCAGTTTTTTGCGGGGGGCCGGGGAGCTGTTTTTT
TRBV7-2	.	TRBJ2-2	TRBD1	CASSLQAGGNTGELFF	TGTGCCAGCAGCCTCCAGGCAGGGGGCAACACCGGGGAGCTGTTTTTT
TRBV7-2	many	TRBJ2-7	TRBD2	CASSLGLAATYEQYF	TGTGCCAGCAGCTTAGGGCTAGCGGCGACCTACGAGCAGTACTTC
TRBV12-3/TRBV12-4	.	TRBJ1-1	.	CASSHRMMNTEAFF	TGTGCCAGCAGCCATCGGATGATGAACACTGAAGCTTTCTTT
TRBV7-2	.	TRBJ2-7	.	CASSSATAGEQYF	TGTGCCAGCAGCTCGGCCACAGCGGGCGAGCAGTACTTC
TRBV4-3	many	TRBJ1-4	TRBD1	CASSQDMGQGVPNEKLFF	TGCGCCAGCAGCCAAGATATGGGACAGGGGGTTCCTAATGAAAAACTGTTTTTT
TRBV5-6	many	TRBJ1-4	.	CASSLVATNEKLFF	TGTGCCAGCAGCTTGGTTGCAACTAATGAAAAACTGTTTTTT
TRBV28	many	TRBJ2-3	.	CASSLPRTDTQYF	TGTGCCAGCAGTTTGCCGCGCACAGATACGCAGTATTTT
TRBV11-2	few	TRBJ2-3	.	CASSFNVARDTQYF	TGTGCCAGCAGCTTTAACGTAGCGAGAGATACGCAGTATTTT
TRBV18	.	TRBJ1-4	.	CASSSPSPTKEKLFF	TGTGCCAGCTCATCGCCCTCTCCGACCAAGGAAAAACTGTTTTTT
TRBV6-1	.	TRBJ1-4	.	CASSLQTTNEKLFF	TGTGCCAGCAGCTTACAGACAACTAATGAAAAACTGTTTTTT